This is a list of T cell receptor beta chains from one sample in a study of Graves' ophthalmopathy and Graves' hyperthyroidism. TCRdb reprocessed the multiplex PCR reads via MiXCR and lists one record per CDR3 protein. The sample consists of around 1,000,000 distinct CDR3 sequences, 35% to 40% of them appearing once. Sequenced sample: peripheral blood or thyroid tissue (not recorded which). Receptors originate from an adult man with Graves' hyperthyroidism. Each CDR3 is given with its conserved first and last residue. D genes are given only for firm matches. Rows give clone size only sometimes, using once, few, many, or a class for an expanded clone.

V gene	clone size	J gene	D gene	CDR3 DNA	CDR3 protein
TRBV18	-	TRBJ2-7	-	TGTGCCAGCTCACCACTAGGTCCCGGCGAGCAGTACTTC	CASSPLGPGEQYF
TRBV25-1	few	TRBJ1-1	TRBD1	TGTGCCAGCAGTTTTCCCACGGGGACAGGTAACGGAGCTTTCTTT	CASSFPTGTGNGAFF
TRBV11-1	many	TRBJ2-5	TRBD1	TGTGCCAGCAGCTTACCGCGGACAGGGCGCCAAGAGACCCAGTACTTC	CASSLPRTGRQETQYF
TRBV10-2	-	TRBJ1-2	TRBD1	TGCGCCAGCAGTGAGCCGGACAGGGCCGCGGGAGATGGCTACACCTTC	CASSEPDRAAGDGYTF
TRBV2	many	TRBJ2-7	-	TGTGCCAGCAGTTGGGACACAGCCTCCTACGAGCAGTACTTC	CASSWDTASYEQYF
TRBV7-2	many	TRBJ1-2	-	TGTGCCAGCAGTCTAACAGGGTCGAACTATGGCTACACCTTC	CASSLTGSNYGYTF
TRBV6-5	-	TRBJ1-2	-	TGTGCCAGCACCCGGGCGGGGGCCGCCCTTGGCTACACCTTC	CASTRAGAALGYTF
TRBV7-2	-	TRBJ1-4	-	TGTGCCAGCAGCTGGGGGGAAAAACTGTTTTTT	CASSWGEKLFF
TRBV10-2	few	TRBJ1-5	-	TGCGCCAGCAGCCCAATGAGGATCAATCAGCCCCAGCATTTT	CASSPMRINQPQHF
TRBV13	many	TRBJ2-7	-	TGTGCCAGCAGCTTAGCTCTAGCCGAGCAGTACTTC	CASSLALAEQYF
TRBV9	many	TRBJ1-2	TRBD1	TGTGCCAGCACCGGGACAGGGAACTATGGCTACACCTTC	CASTGTGNYGYTF
TRBV4-1	many	TRBJ2-5	-	TGCGCCAGCAGCCAAGATTCAGGGAACGGAGAGACCCAGTACTTC	CASSQDSGNGETQYF
TRBV20-1	-	TRBJ2-7	-	TGCAGTGCTAGAGAAGGTTTCAGGGGACTCTACGAGCAGTACTTC	CSAREGFRGLYEQYF
TRBV20-1	few	TRBJ2-7	-	TGCAGTGCTAGTGTTCCAGGGCCTTACGAGCAGTACTTC	CSASVPGPYEQYF
TRBV4-1	-	TRBJ1-5	-	TGCGCCAGCAGCCTCCCCGGGACCAGCAATCAGCCCCAGCATTTT	CASSLPGTSNQPQHF
TRBV25-1	-	TRBJ2-1	-	TGTGCCAGCAGTGAATATGAACGCTGGGACAATGAGCAGTTCTTC	CASSEYERWDNEQFF
TRBV2	-	TRBJ1-6	-	TGTGCCAGCATAAGAGACAGGAATTCACCCCTCCACTTT	CASIRDRNSPLHF
TRBV12-3/TRBV12-4	-	TRBJ1-4	-	TGTGCCAGCAGTTTTGGGGGGGACGAAAAACTGTTTTTT	CASSFGGDEKLFF
TRBV18	-	TRBJ1-5	-	TGTGCCAGCTCGACAAAACCTCTCCACGGTAGCAATCAGCCCCAGCATTTT	CASSTKPLHGSNQPQHF
TRBV24-1	-	TRBJ2-2	-	TGTGCCACCGGTTTCGGTTTGAGGAACACCGGGGAGCTGTTTTTT	CATGFGLRNTGELFF
TRBV5-6	few	TRBJ1-2	-	TGTGCCAGCAGCTTAAGGAAGGCCGTTCGGGGCTACACCTTC	CASSLRKAVRGYTF
TRBV25-1	many	TRBJ1-1	-	TGTGCCAGCAGTGAAACCCTCGGGGGAACTGAAGCTTTCTTT	CASSETLGGTEAFF
TRBV10-3	-	TRBJ1-5	-	TGTGCCAGCAGTTGCCGTTCTAGCAATCAGCCCCAGCATTTT	CASSCRSSNQPQHF
TRBV29-1	once	TRBJ1-1	-	TGCAGCCGGATACAGGGATTGTACACTGAAGCTTTCTTT	CSRIQGLYTEAFF
TRBV12-3/TRBV12-4	few	TRBJ2-3	TRBD1	TGTGCCAGCAGTTTTGCCCAAGGGGGCGTTAGAGATACGCAGTATTTT	CASSFAQGGVRDTQYF
TRBV7-8	many	TRBJ2-7	-	TGTGCCAGCAGCCCCCGGCCAGTCCACGAGCAGTACTTC	CASSPRPVHEQYF
TRBV6-6	many	TRBJ2-5	-	TGTGCCAGCAGTTACTCCCCGGGGAGCCAAGAGACCCAGTACTTC	CASSYSPGSQETQYF
TRBV9	once	TRBJ2-5	TRBD1	TGTGCCAGCAGCGTAGCCGGGGAGTGGGGACAGCCCCAGTACTTC	CASSVAGEWGQPQYF
TRBV29-1	many	TRBJ2-6	TRBD1	TGCAGCGTTGGGCGACAGGGATGGGCTGGGGCCAACGTCCTGACTTTC	CSVGRQGWAGANVLTF
TRBV9	many	TRBJ1-5	-	TGTGCCAGCAGCCCGGGCCCTCGCCAAGATAGCAATCAGCCCCAGCATTTT	CASSPGPRQDSNQPQHF
TRBV11-2	-	TRBJ1-1	-	TGTGCCAGCAGCCCAGTTGACACTAGCGGGCCCGGGGCGAACACTGAAGCTTTCTTT	CASSPVDTSGPGANTEAFF
TRBV20-1	many	TRBJ1-5	-	TGCAGTGCCTTACAGGATCTAAGCAATCAGCCCCAGCATTTT	CSALQDLSNQPQHF
TRBV7-9	-	TRBJ1-5	-	TGCGCCAGCAGCCATAGAGGACAGCCCCAGCATTTT	CASSHRGQPQHF
TRBV2	many	TRBJ1-6	TRBD1	TGTGCCAGCTACAAGTTCGCCCAGGACAGGGGTTTTCACTTT	CASYKFAQDRGFHF
TRBV20-1	many	TRBJ2-5	-	TGCAGTGCAAACCCCAGGGTGCAAGAGACCCAGTACTTC	CSANPRVQETQYF
TRBV7-2	-	TRBJ2-5	-	TGTGCCAGCAGCCGAAGTAGCGGAGGGGGGGGGATCGAGACCCAGTACTTC	CASSRSSGGGGIETQYF